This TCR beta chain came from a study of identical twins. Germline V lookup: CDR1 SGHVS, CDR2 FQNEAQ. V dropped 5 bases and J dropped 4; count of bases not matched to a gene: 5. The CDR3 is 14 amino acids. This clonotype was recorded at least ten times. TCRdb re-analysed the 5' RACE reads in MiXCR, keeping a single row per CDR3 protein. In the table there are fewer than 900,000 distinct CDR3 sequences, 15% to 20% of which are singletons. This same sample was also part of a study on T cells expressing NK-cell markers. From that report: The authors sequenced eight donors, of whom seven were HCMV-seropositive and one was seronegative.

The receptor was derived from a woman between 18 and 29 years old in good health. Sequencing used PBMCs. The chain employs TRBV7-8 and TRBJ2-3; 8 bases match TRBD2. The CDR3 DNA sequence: TGTGCCAGCAGCCCCGGGGGGGCGGCAGATACGCAGTATTTT. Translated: CASSPGGAADTQYF.